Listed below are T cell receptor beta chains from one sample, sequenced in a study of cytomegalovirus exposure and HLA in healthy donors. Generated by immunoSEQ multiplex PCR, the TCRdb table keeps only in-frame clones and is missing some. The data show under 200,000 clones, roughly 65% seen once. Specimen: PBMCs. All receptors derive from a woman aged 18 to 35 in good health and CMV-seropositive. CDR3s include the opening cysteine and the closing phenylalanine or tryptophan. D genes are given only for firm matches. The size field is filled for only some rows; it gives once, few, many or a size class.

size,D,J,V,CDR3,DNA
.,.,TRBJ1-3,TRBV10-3,CAISDPTQGTGNTIYF,TGTGCCATCAGTGATCCTACCCAGGGAACTGGAAACACCATATATTTT
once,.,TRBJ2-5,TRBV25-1,CASSDAGSQETQYF,TGTGCCAGCAGTGACGCGGGCAGCCAAGAGACCCAGTACTTC
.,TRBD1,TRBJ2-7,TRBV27,CASSLSPQGAYEQYF,TGTGCCAGCAGTTTAAGCCCCCAGGGGGCCTACGAGCAGTACTTC
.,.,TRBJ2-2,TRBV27,CASSLDEGLGGELFF,TGTGCCAGCAGTTTAGATGAGGGTCTGGGCGGGGAGCTGTTTTTT
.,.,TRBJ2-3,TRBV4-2,CASSQDWAASTDTQYF,TGTGCCAGCAGCCAAGATTGGGCAGCTAGCACAGATACGCAGTATTTT
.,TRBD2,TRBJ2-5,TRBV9,CASSVAPSGGQETQYF,TGTGCCAGCAGCGTAGCGCCTAGCGGGGGACAAGAGACCCAGTACTTC
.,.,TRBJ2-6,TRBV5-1,CASSSFPGANVLTF,TGCGCCAGCAGCTCATTTCCTGGGGCCAACGTCCTGACTTTC
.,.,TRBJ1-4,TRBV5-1,CASSFGDVLGKLFF,TGCGCCAGCAGCTTCGGGGATGTGCTAGGAAAACTGTTTTTT
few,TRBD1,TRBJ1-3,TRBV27,CASSLTGVGSGNTIYF,TGTGCCAGCAGTCTGACAGGGGTCGGCTCTGGAAACACCATATATTTT
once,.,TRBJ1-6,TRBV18,CASSPISQGNSPLHF,TGTGCCAGCTCACCAATATCCCAGGGAAATTCACCCCTCCACTTT
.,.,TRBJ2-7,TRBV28,CASSTGPYEQYF,TGTGCCAGCAGTACAGGGCCCTACGAGCAGTACTTC
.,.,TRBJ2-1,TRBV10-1,CASSEGPGTRYNEQFF,TGCGCCAGCAGTGAGGGGCCGGGGACAAGGTACAATGAGCAGTTCTTC
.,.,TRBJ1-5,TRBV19,CASTPVSNQPQHF,TGTGCCAGTACCCCAGTAAGCAATCAGCCCCAGCATTTT
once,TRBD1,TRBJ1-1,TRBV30,CAWSDGTGVLRSEAFF,TGTGCCTGGAGTGACGGGACAGGGGTATTAAGGAGCGAAGCTTTCTTT
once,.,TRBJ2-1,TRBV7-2,CASVGRGSIYEQFF,TGTGCCAGCGTCGGTAGGGGGTCAATTTATGAGCAGTTCTTC
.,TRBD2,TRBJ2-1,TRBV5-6,CASSFPTSGSVDEQFF,TGTGCCAGCAGCTTCCCGACTAGCGGGAGTGTTGATGAGCAGTTCTTC
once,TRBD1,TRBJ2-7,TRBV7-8,CASSLESVQGAIYEQYF,TGTGCCAGCAGCTTAGAGTCGGTGCAGGGGGCGATCTACGAGCAGTACTTC
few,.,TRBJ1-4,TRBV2,CASTTRSQVKLFF,TGTGCCAGCACGACCCGCAGTCAGGTCAAACTGTTTTTT
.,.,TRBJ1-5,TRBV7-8,CASSLTGGSNQPQHF,TGTGCCAGCAGCTTAACGGGGGGGAGCAATCAGCCCCAGCATTTT
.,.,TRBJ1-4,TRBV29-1,CSVEDIGRGESEKLFF,TGCAGCGTTGAAGATATAGGTCGGGGGGAGAGTGAAAAACTGTTTTTT
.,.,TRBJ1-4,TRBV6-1,CASSREGGYEKLFF,TGTGCCAGCAGTCGTGAAGGCGGGTATGAAAAACTGTTTTTT
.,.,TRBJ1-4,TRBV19,CASSILTGDGKLFF,TGTGCCAGTAGTATCTTGACGGGGGACGGAAAACTGTTTTTT
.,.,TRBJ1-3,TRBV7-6,CASSPPSSSGNTIYF,TGTGCCAGCAGCCCCCCGTCGAGCTCTGGAAACACCATATATTTT
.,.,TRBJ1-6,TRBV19,CASSFYYNSPLHF,TGTGCCAGTAGTTTCTACTATAATTCACCCCTCCACTTT
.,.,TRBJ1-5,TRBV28,CASSSAGARSNQPQHF,TGTGCCAGCAGCTCCGCGGGGGCGCGAAGCAATCAGCCCCAGCATTTT
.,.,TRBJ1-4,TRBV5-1,CASTTGGLNEKLFF,TGCGCCAGCACCACGGGAGGCTTAAATGAAAAACTGTTTTTT
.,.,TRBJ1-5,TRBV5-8,CASSYWTDSNQPQHF,TGTGCCAGCAGCTATTGGACAGATAGCAATCAGCCCCAGCATTTT
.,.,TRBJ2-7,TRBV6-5,CASRTGGRSYEQYF,TGTGCCAGCAGAACAGGTGGTAGGTCCTACGAGCAGTACTTC
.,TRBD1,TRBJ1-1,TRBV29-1,CSVAGQAMNTEAFF,TGCAGCGTCGCGGGACAGGCGATGAACACTGAAGCTTTCTTT
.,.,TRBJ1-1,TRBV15,CATSRDTTGWAEAFF,TGTGCCACCAGCAGAGATACAACAGGGTGGGCTGAAGCTTTCTTT
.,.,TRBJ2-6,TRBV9,CASSDLQGSGANVLTF,TGTGCCAGCAGCGACCTCCAGGGCTCTGGGGCCAACGTCCTGACTTTC
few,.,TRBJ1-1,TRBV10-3,CAIRLDPTDSAFF,TGTGCCATCAGGCTTGACCCGACGGATAGCGCTTTCTTT
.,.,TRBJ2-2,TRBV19,CASSRIEARGNTGELFF,TGTGCCAGTAGTAGAATCGAGGCCAGGGGGAACACCGGGGAGCTGTTTTTT